These 14 T cell receptor beta chains came from one sample sequenced in a study of a mutant IDH1 vaccine in newly diagnosed glioma. The antigens these receptors bind are not known. Here immunoSEQ multiplex PCR was the method, and the copy in TCRdb shows in-frame clones only, minus some. The sample lists around 94,000 clones, around 92% occurring once. Time point in this sample: week 47, end of study. The investigators gave 300 ug of mutant IDH1 20-mer peptide in each vaccine dose, together with topical imiquimod. The specimen was PBMCs, collected from a glioma patient whose treatment included an IDH1 peptide vaccine. These receptors originate from a woman in her forties or fifties with glioma.

The V and J genes are TRBV9 and TRBJ1-1; no clear D. The CDR3 runs to 15 residues. The V gene's germline CDR1 is SGDLS and CDR2 YYNGEE. Trimming left V 0 bases short and J 0 bases short, with 9 bases between. The CDR3 DNA reads TGTGCCAGCAGCGTAGATTTCCGAATGAACACTGAAGCTTTCTTT. It encodes CASSVDFRMNTEAFF.

The chain recombines TRBV7-9 with TRBJ1-2, with D perhaps matching TRBD1 (5 bases). CDR1 and CDR2 from the germline V gene are SEHNR and FQNEAQ (reference sequence). This CDR3 comprises 15 residues. V lost 1 base to trimming and J lost 5 bases, with 14 bases between them. The CDR3 here is CASSLEGRRGYGYTF. The CDR3 coding sequence is TGTGCCAGCAGCTTAGAAGGACGCCGGGGGTATGGCTACACCTTC.

The gene calls are TRBV28 and TRBJ2-4, with D perhaps matching TRBD1 or TRBD2 (6 bases each). V lost 5 bases to trimming and J lost 3 bases, with 23 bases between them. The length of the CDR3 is 18 residues. Germline CDR1 reads MDHEN; CDR2 reads SYDVKM. CDR3 residues: CASSPTGLQGGLKNIQYF. CDR3 in DNA: TGTGCCAGCAGTCCAACCGGTTTACAGGGAGGCCTCAAAAACATTCAGTACTTC.

This clone showed up just once. The same CDR3 is also encoded by other DNA sequences in this sample. The chain has TRBV28 and TRBJ1-5; D unclear. Per germline, CDR1 MDHEN and CDR2 SYDVKM. CDR3 length: 12 residues. V lost 5 bases and J 4 bases, leaving 6 bases between the germline ends. CDR3 loop: CASSLRNQPQHF. CDR3 coding DNA: TGTGCCAGCAGTCTGAGGAATCAGCCCCAGCATTTT. The full variable domain, rest sourced from reference TRBV28 and TRBJ1-5, is DVKVTQSSRYLVKRTGEKVFLECVQDMDHENMFWYRQDPGLGLRLIYFSYDVKMKEKGDIPEGYSVSREKKERFSLILESASTNQTSMYLCASSLRNQPQHFGDGTRLSIL.

The chain uses TRBV7-9 and TRBJ2-3, with 13 bases identical to TRBD2. Germline CDR1 and CDR2: SEHNR and FQNEAQ (reference sequence). After removal of 5 bases from V and 2 bases from J, the junction contained 13 bases not matched to a gene. CDR3 length: 19 amino acids. CDR3 residues: CASSPPTSGRTFLTDTQYF. The CDR3 DNA sequence: TGTGCCAGCAGCCCTCCGACTAGCGGGAGGACCTTTCTCACAGATACGCAGTATTTT.

The chain recombines TRBV28 with TRBJ2-3, with D tentatively TRBD1 or TRBD2 (5 bases each). Germline values: CDR1 MDHEN, CDR2 SYDVKM. This CDR3 spans 13 amino acids. The V end was cut by 10 bases, the J end by 2 bases, with 13 bases between. The chain's CDR3 is CATSGTNTDTQYF. CDR3 nucleotides: TGTGCCACCTCCGGGACCAACACAGATACGCAGTATTTT.

This chain links TRBV6-5 with TRBJ1-2; a possible D gene is TRBD1 (5 bases). Germline CDR1 MNHEY, CDR2 SVGAGI. The CDR3 runs 12 residues. The V and J ends lost 6 bases and 8 bases respectively, with 13 bases between them. CDR3 amino acids: CASSFDRAGYTF. DNA for the CDR3: TGTGCCAGCAGCTTCGACAGAGCGGGCTACACCTTC.

In its sample, this clone was seen once. The genes are TRBV23-1 and TRBJ2-2; tentatively, D is TRBD1 (5 bases). TRBV23-1 is annotated as an ORF whose role is uncertain. This CDR3 is built from 15 residues. CDR3 DNA sequence: TGCGCTAATCCTGGGGCGGATGATCACACCGGGGAGCTGTTTTTT. It specifies CANPGADDHTGELFF.

This clone was recorded once. Sequence at one end of the junction differs from germline and may be a read error. This chain links TRBV5-8 with TRBJ1-2; the D gene is possibly TRBD1 (6 bases). This CDR3 is built from 12 residues. Per germline, CDR1 SGHTS and CDR2 YDEGEE. The CDR3 bases are TGTGCCAGCAGCTCGACAGGATATGACTACACCTTC. Encoded protein: CASSSTGYDYTF.

The rearrangement links TRBV19 to TRBJ2-6, with D tentatively TRBD1 (6 bases). V was shortened by 4 bases and J by 1 base, with 11 bases between the two germline ends. CDR1 is LNHDA and CDR2 is SQIVND in the germline V gene (reference sequence). The CDR3 loop spans 16 amino acids. The CDR3 loop reads CASSTTQGSGANVLTF. The CDR3 region has the DNA TGTGCCAGTAGTACGACCCAGGGGTCTGGGGCCAACGTCCTGACTTTC.

This clone was observed once. The chain joins TRBV28 to TRBJ2-3; D is unresolved. Germline V lookup: CDR1 MDHEN, CDR2 SYDVKM. V was shortened by 2 bases and J by 1 base, with 10 bases between the two germline ends. The CDR3 is 15 residues long. The CDR3 sequence: CASSLPSGGTDTQYF. Here the CDR3 DNA reads TGTGCCAGCAGTTTACCCTCTGGAGGCACAGATACGCAGTATTTT.

This chain links TRBV5-6 with TRBJ1-5; unclear D gene. The CDR3 has 14 amino acids. Germline V lookup: CDR1 SGHDT, CDR2 YYEEEE. V gave up 2 bases and J gave up 0 bases, with 6 bases separating them. The CDR3 nucleotides are TGTGCCAGCAGCTTTAGGCTTAGCAATCAGCCCCAGCATTTT. Translated, it gives CASSFRLSNQPQHF.

This chain links TRBV6-5 with TRBJ2-7; no clear D. V lost 6 bases and J lost 0, with 12 bases in between. Per germline, CDR1 MNHEY and CDR2 SVGAGI. This CDR3 has 14 residues. As DNA, the CDR3 is TGTGCCAGCAGGTATCAGCCAAGCTCCTACGAGCAGTACTTC. Its protein is CASRYQPSSYEQYF.

The chain links TRBV11-1 to TRBJ1-1; D perhaps matches TRBD1 (6 bases). The CDR3 is 16 residues long. The germline gives CDR1 SGHAT, CDR2 FQDESV (reference sequence). V gave up 6 bases and J gave up 5 bases, with 22 bases separating them. CDR3 residues: CASSLISTGAQTEAFF. The CDR3 DNA reads TGTGCCAGCAGTCTTATCTCGACGGGGGCGCAGACTGAAGCTTTCTTT.